This entry lists 16 T cell receptor beta chains sequenced from one sample in a study of T cells after yellow fever vaccination. TCRdb re-derived calls from the 5' RACE reads in MiXCR, one entry per CDR3 protein. The table shows 500,000 to 550,000 distinct CDR3 sequences, with about a fifth occurring only once. The sample was PBMCs, taken about 20 days after the first yellow fever vaccination. Every receptor here comes from a man aged 18-30 years who received the YFV17D yellow fever vaccine.

The chain couples TRBV12-3 or TRBV12-4 to TRBJ2-5, with 11 bases that match TRBD2. This CDR3 is built from 15 residues. The V gene end was trimmed by 3 bases and the J gene end by 5 bases; junction bases not matched to a gene: 5. In DNA, the CDR3 is TGTGCCAGCAGTTTTAGCGGGGGGGCGCGGGAGACCCAGTACTTC. It yields the protein CASSFSGGARETQYF.

This clonotype was seen more than once but under ten times. The chain uses TRBV24-1 and TRBJ2-3; D is unclear. The V gene lost 1 base and the J gene lost 7 bases, with 8 bases spanning the gap. This CDR3 is built from 13 residues. Germline-derived CDR1 and CDR2 are KGHDR and SFDVKD. CDR3 coding DNA: TGTGCCACCAGTGATTTTTTCGGAAATACGCAGTATTTT. It translates to CATSDFFGNTQYF.

The V gene is TRBV4-1, the J gene TRBJ2-7; no firm D call. The CDR3 runs to 13 residues. V was clipped by 4 bases and J by 6 bases, with 13 bases between them. CDR1 is MGHRA and CDR2 is YSYEKL in the germline V gene. The CDR3 nucleotides are TGCGCCAGCAGCCGGTCTCGGTTAACCGAGCAGTACGTC. Amino acids: CASSRSRLTEQYV.

This clonotype was observed a few times. The chain joins TRBV28 to TRBJ1-4; D may be TRBD1 (6 bases). Germline values: CDR1 MDHEN, CDR2 SYDVKM. V lost 6 bases, J lost 7 bases, and 15 bases lay in between. The CDR3 totals 14 residues. Here the CDR3 DNA reads TGTGCCAGCAGGCCAGAGGGGGGTAGTGAAAAACTGTTTTTT. Its protein is CASRPEGGSEKLFF.

The chain links TRBV30 to TRBJ2-1; D gene unclear. The CDR3 spans 9 residues. V was clipped by 5 bases and J by 15 bases, with 11 bases between them. Germline V CDR1 and CDR2: GTSNPN, SVGIG (reference sequence). Here the CDR3 reads CAWGPRWFF. In DNA form, the CDR3 reads TGTGCCTGGGGGCCCCGGTGGTTCTTC. The full variable domain, in which reference TRBV30 and TRBJ2-1 provide the parts outside the CDR3, is SQTIHQWPATLVQPVGSPLSLECTVEGTSNPNLYWYRQAAGRGLQLLFYSVGIGQISSEVPQNLSASRPQDRQFILSSKKLLLSDSGFYLCAWGPRWFFGPGTRLTVL.

This clonotype was observed a handful of times. This chain connects TRBV5-1 to TRBJ2-3; D is perhaps TRBD1 (6 bases). This CDR3 has 15 amino acids. Trimming took 4 bases from V and 6 from J, leaving 18 bases between them. Germline V gene lookup returns CDR1 SGHRS and CDR2 YFSETQ. CDR3 sequence: CASSQQGMRGDTQYF. The CDR3 nucleotides are TGCGCCAGCAGCCAACAGGGAATGAGGGGGGATACGCAGTATTTT.

This clonotype was detected only a few times. The gene calls are TRBV29-1 and TRBJ2-6; 9 bases align to TRBD1. The germline V gene has CDR1 SQVTM and CDR2 ANQGSEA. CDR3 size: 16 residues. The trim removed 2 bases at V and 2 bases at J, leaving 4 bases unmatched. CDR3 region: CSVEYGTGTGANVLTF. CDR3 in DNA: TGCAGCGTTGAATACGGGACAGGGACTGGGGCCAACGTCCTGACTTTC.

The chain joins TRBV5-6 to TRBJ1-2; D is unresolved. The CDR3 length is 11 residues. V lost 4 bases and J 7 bases, leaving 8 bases between the germline ends. Per germline, CDR1 SGHDT and CDR2 YYEEEE. The CDR3 DNA reads as TGTGCCAGCAGCCGGACTCTTGGCTACACCTTC. It specifies CASSRTLGYTF. The full variable domain, in which reference TRBV5-6 and TRBJ1-2 provide the parts outside the CDR3, is DAGVTQSPTHLIKTRGQQVTLRCSPKSGHDTVSWYQQALGQGPQFIFQYYEEEERQRGNFPDRFSGHQFPNYSSELNVNALLLGDSALYLCASSRTLGYTFGSGTRLTVV.

This rearrangement joins TRBV27 to TRBJ2-6; the D is unclear. The CDR3 runs to 16 residues. Germline V gene lookup returns CDR1 MNHEY and CDR2 SMNVEV (reference sequence). The CDR3 region has the DNA TGTCCTATAATTCCCGGACGTCCCTCTGGGGCCAACGTCCTGACTTTC. Translated, it gives CPIIPGRPSGANVLTF.

This clonotype has just a few counts. The chain combines TRBV29-1 with TRBJ1-1; possible D gene TRBD1, 5 bases. In germline, CDR1 is SQVTM, CDR2 ANQGSEA. V gave up 3 bases and J gave up 8 bases, with 7 bases separating them. The CDR3 spans 10 residues. DNA for the CDR3: TGCAGCGTTGAGGCAGGGGAAGCTTTCTTT. It codes for CSVEAGEAFF.

There are a few counts of this clonotype. The rearrangement joins TRBV7-8 to TRBJ2-7, with D perhaps assigned TRBD1 or TRBD2 (5 bases each). There are 17 residues in the CDR3. CDR1 is SGHVS, CDR2 FQNEAQ, per germline. V lost 1 base, J lost 2 bases, and 18 bases lay in between. The chain's CDR3 is CASSLDRGTLEAYEQYV. The DNA for the CDR3 is TGTGCCAGCAGCTTAGATAGAGGGACCTTGGAGGCCTACGAGCAGTACGTC.

V is TRBV4-3 and J is TRBJ2-7; perhaps TRBD2 as D (7 bases). V was clipped by 0 bases and J by 2 bases, with 23 bases between them. Germline V gene lookup returns CDR1 LGHNA and CDR2 YSLEER. The CDR3 covers 19 residues. The CDR3 bases are TGCGCCAGCAGCCAAGATCTTGGAGGGGGGGCCGACGGGACCTACGAGCAGTACTTC. It encodes CASSQDLGGGADGTYEQYF.

There are a few counts of this clonotype. V and J are TRBV12-3 or TRBV12-4 and TRBJ1-2, with D uncertain. The CDR3 contains 14 residues. The V and J ends lost 2 bases and 5 bases respectively, with 12 bases between them. CDR3 nucleotides: TGTGCCAGCAGTTTATCCCCAGAAATTTATGGCTACACCTTC. It encodes CASSLSPEIYGYTF.

This clonotype was counted only a few times. The chain employs TRBV4-2 and TRBJ2-5; D not certain. The V gene's germline CDR1 is LGHNA and CDR2 YNFKEQ. This CDR3 has 15 residues. Trimming removed 0 bases at V and 2 bases at J, with 10 bases between. DNA of the CDR3: TGTGCCAGCAGCCAAGAGGCAATGAGACAAGAGACCCAGTACTTC. This gives the protein CASSQEAMRQETQYF.

The chain recombines TRBV12-3 or TRBV12-4 with TRBJ2-5; maybe TRBD2 (6 bases). The CDR3 totals 15 residues. The ends were cut back, 8 bases at V and 2 bases at J, with 18 bases in the middle. The CDR3 loop is CASSSRASAQETQYF. The CDR3, as DNA: TGTGCCAGCTCCTCACGGGCTAGCGCACAAGAGACCCAGTACTTC.

The V call is TRBV7-3, the J call TRBJ2-5; possible D gene TRBD2, 6 bases. V shed 2 bases and J shed 5 bases, with 15 bases lying between them. Germline CDR1 is SGHTA and CDR2 is FQGTGA. The CDR3 is 15 amino acids. The CDR3 DNA is TGTGCCAGCAGCTTAGCGGCGGGGAGGTTCGAGACCCAGTACTTC. This codes for CASSLAAGRFETQYF.